This T cell receptor (beta chain) was obtained from a study of blood T cell repertoires in COVID-19. Study-wide context: Italy, Spain and the United States were the sources of the convalescent and acute COVID-19 samples. PBMCs, B-cell-depleted T cells, or T cells provided the cDNA or gDNA that made up the material.

As processed by the authors: Amplification of reference gene primers provided the estimated nucleated cell counts. Assay used: immunoSEQ multiplex PCR; TCRdb lists only in-frame clones, some missing. V and J calls and clone size are given by that table; D and trimming were obtained from the DNA. The table records under 25,000 clones, roughly 75% of them present only once. Germline V lookup: CDR1 SGHTA, CDR2 FQGNSA. With V trimmed by 5 bases and J by 2 bases, 5 bases remained unmatched. The CDR3 is made up of 14 amino acids. V usage is TRBV7-2 and J usage is TRBJ2-7, with 8 bases that match TRBD1. The clonotype originates from a human donor in a cohort sampled during active or convalescent COVID-19. Sequences were obtained from peripheral blood. The CDR3 DNA sequence: TGTGCCAGCAGCCCACGGACAGGGCCCTACGAGCAGTACTTC. Protein: CASSPRTGPYEQYF.